This TCR beta chain was recorded in a study of OX40 agonist ivuxolimab in advanced cancers. The wider study: Therapy given before enrollment (anti-PD-1, anti-PD-L1 or anti-CTLA-4) was allowed, and roughly 42% had some. Whole-study findings and limits: The expanded peripheral T cells' antigen specificity was not determined. At 0.1 to 3.0 mg/kg, clonal expansion of CD4+ and CD8+ blood T cells had occurred by week 6.

Only in-frame clones appear in the TCRdb table, and some are missing; sequencing was by immunoSEQ multiplex PCR. The data contain approximately 58,000 clones, about 88% of them singletons. Details on this clone: The antigen remains unidentified.

Germline-derived CDR1 and CDR2 are SGHTA and FQGNSA. The CDR3 has 14 residues. Trimming cost V 3 bases and J 1 base, with 9 bases left between them. This chain links TRBV7-2 with TRBJ1-1; maybe TRBD1 (6 bases). This specimen consisted of CD4+ or CD8+ T cells sorted from blood, obtained in a trial of the OX40 agonist ivuxolimab. This clonotype was sampled from an adult with an advanced solid tumor such as melanoma, head and neck, liver or kidney cancer. CDR3 protein: CASSFTGRNTEAFF. The CDR3 coding sequence is TGTGCCAGCAGCTTTACAGGGCGGAACACTGAAGCTTTCTTT.